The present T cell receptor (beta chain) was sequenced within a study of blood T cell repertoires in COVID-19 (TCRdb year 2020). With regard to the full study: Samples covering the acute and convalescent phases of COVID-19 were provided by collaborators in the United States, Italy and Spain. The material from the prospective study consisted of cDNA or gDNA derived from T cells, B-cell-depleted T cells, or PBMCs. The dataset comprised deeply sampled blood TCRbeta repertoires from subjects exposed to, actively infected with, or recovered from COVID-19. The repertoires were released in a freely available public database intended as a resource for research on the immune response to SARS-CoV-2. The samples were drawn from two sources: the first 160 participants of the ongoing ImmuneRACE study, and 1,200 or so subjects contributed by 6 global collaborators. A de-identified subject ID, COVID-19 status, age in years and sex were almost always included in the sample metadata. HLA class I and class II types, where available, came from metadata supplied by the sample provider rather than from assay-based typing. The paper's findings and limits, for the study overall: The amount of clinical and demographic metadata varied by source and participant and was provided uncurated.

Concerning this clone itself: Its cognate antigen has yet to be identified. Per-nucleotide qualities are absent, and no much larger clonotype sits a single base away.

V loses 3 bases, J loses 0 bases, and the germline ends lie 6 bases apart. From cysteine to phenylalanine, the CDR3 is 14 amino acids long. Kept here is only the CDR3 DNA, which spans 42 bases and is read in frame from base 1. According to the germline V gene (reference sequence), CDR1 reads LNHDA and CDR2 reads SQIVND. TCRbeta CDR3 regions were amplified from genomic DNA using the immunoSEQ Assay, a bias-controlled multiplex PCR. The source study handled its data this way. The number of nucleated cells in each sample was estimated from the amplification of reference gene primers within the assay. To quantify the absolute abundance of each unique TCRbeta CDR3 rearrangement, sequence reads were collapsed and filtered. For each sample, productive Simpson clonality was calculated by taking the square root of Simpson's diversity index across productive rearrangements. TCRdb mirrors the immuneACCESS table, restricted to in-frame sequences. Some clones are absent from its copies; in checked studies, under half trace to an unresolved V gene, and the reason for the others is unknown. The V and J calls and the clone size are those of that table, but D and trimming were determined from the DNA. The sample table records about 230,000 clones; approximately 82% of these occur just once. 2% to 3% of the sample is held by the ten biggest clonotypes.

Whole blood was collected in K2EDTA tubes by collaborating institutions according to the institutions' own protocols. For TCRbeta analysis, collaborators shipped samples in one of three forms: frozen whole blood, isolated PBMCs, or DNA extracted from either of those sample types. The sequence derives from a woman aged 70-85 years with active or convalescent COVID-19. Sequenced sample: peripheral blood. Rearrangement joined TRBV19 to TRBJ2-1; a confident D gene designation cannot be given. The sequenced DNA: TGTGCCAGTAGTATCCCGAGCTCCTACAATGAGCAGTTCTTC. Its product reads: CASSIPSSYNEQFF.